The entry below describes one T cell receptor (beta chain). Different DNA sequences within this sample yield the same CDR3. This sample is part of a study of T cells in localized non-small cell lung cancer. Sequencing was performed with immunoSEQ multiplex PCR; in TCRdb, only in-frame clones are kept and a portion is missing. The table records about 30,000 clones, roughly 87% of them present only once. This clonotype originated in a male donor aged 60 or over with stage I lung adenocarcinoma. The sequencing here drew on peripheral blood, taken before any cancer treatment.

This CDR3 reads CASTLKGAGTEAFF. The CDR3 bases are TGTGCCAGTACTTTAAAGGGGGCCGGGACTGAAGCTTTCTTT. The J gene is TRBJ1-1, the V gene TRBV19, with 7 bases matching TRBD1. CDR3 length: 14 residues. V lost 7 bases to trimming and J lost 5 bases; unmatched junction nucleotides: 10. Germline V gene sequence: CDR1 LNHDA, CDR2 SQIVND (reference sequence).